This T cell receptor (beta chain) was recovered during a study of T cell responses to AZD1222 COVID-19 vaccine. General study results and limits: Spike-specific TCR breadth and depth grew following two AZD1222 doses.

For this clone: Its antigen is unidentified.

Germline V gene data show CDR1 as SGDLS and CDR2 as YYNGEE. The CDR3 spans 16 residues. Trimming removed 2 bases from V and 2 bases from J, with 14 bases in between. Profiled with immunoSEQ multiplex PCR; TCRdb holds only in-frame clones, not every one. The sample shows about 120,000 clones, approximately 83% of them seen only once. The TCR sequence derives from an adult in good health. This specimen consisted of peripheral blood, obtained on day 0 of AZD1222 vaccination. The chain is built from TRBV9 and TRBJ2-1; possible D gene TRBD1, 6 bases. CDR3 DNA sequence: TGTGCCAGCAGCGTCTCTGGGACATCAACCTACAATGAGCAGTTCTTC. Translating it yields CASSVSGTSTYNEQFF.